The 3 T cell receptor beta chains presented below share a single source sample, sequenced in a study of blood T cell repertoires in COVID-19. TCRdb's table, derived via immunoSEQ multiplex PCR, lists solely in-frame clones and lacks some. The table records more than 85,000 clones, around 80% of them present only once. The sequenced material came from peripheral blood. The receptors were sampled from a man in his sixties or seventies with acute or convalescent COVID-19.

The gene calls are TRBV7-9 and TRBJ2-6; 7 nucleotides match TRBD2. V trimming: 6 bases; J trimming: 0 bases; junction bases outside the gene matches: 2. Germline V CDR1 and CDR2: SEHNR, FQNEAQ (reference sequence). The CDR3 extends over 15 amino acids. The CDR3 region is CASSRLASGANVLTF. The DNA of the CDR3 is TGTGCCAGCAGTAGACTAGCCTCTGGGGCCAACGTCCTGACTTTC.

This chain links TRBV7-3 with TRBJ2-1; 15 bases line up with TRBD2. V gave up 5 bases and J gave up 6 bases; unmatched junction bases: 5. Germline assignment: CDR1 SGHTA and CDR2 FQGTGA. The CDR3 consists of 16 residues. CDR3 nucleotides: TGTGCCAGCAGCCCCGGGGGACTAGCGGGGGGCAATGAGCAGTTCTTC. It codes for CASSPGGLAGGNEQFF.

The chain couples TRBV30 to TRBJ1-5; 10 bases align to TRBD1. Germline V gene data show CDR1 as GTSNPN and CDR2 as SVGIG (reference sequence). This CDR3 spans 13 amino acids. V lost 3 bases, J lost 6 bases, and 2 bases stayed unmatched. CDR3 in DNA: TGTGCCTGGAGCGGGACAGGGGTTCAGCCCCAGCATTTT. This gives the protein CAWSGTGVQPQHF.